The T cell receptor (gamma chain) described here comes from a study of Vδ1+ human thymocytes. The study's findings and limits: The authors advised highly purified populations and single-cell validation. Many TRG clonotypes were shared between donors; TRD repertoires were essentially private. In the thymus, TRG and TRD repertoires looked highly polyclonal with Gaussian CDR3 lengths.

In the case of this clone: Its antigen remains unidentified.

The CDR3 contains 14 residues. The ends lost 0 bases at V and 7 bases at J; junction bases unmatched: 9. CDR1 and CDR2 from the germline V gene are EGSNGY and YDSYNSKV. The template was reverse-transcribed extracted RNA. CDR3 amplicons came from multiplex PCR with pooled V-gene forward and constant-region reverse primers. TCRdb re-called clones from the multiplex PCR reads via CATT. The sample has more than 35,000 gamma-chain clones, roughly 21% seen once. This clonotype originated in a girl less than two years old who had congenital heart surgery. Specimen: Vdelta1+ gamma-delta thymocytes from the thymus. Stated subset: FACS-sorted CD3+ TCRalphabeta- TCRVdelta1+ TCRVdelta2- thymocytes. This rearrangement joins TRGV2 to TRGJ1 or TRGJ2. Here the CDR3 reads CATWDGMGGYKKLF. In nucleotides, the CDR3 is TGTGCCACCTGGGACGGGATGGGGGGGTATAAGAAACTCTTT.